One sample yielded the 7 T cell receptor beta chains listed below, sequenced in a study of a mutant IDH1 vaccine in newly diagnosed glioma. Time point defined: week 23, last vaccination. Doses of 300 ug of mutant IDH1 20-mer peptide were given with topical imiquimod. These receptors have no known antigen. Method: immunoSEQ multiplex PCR; TCRdb's copy keeps in-frame clones and lacks some. The sample lists 40,000 to 50,000 clones; 60% to 85% were seen once. The sample in question was PBMCs, obtained from a glioma patient whose treatment included an IDH1 peptide vaccine. These receptors originate from a middle-aged woman with glioma. Some clones in this sample may be carry-over from other donors' samples.

The sample holds a few counts of this clone. The V call is TRBV5-5, the J call TRBJ1-1, with 9 bases identical to TRBD1. Germline V gene data show CDR1 as SGHKS and CDR2 as YYEKEE (reference sequence). V lost 0 bases and J lost 5; bases outside the gene matches: 8. The CDR3 consists of 16 residues. The CDR3 is CASSLAVGTGMTEAFF. The CDR3 DNA reads TGTGCCAGCAGCTTGGCCGTTGGGACAGGGATGACTGAAGCTTTCTTT.

This chain connects TRBV5-4 to TRBJ2-3; D is possibly TRBD2 (5 bases). Trimming cost V 4 bases and J 0 bases, with 12 bases left between them. This CDR3 has 15 residues. Per the germline V gene, CDR1 is SGHNT and CDR2 is YYREEE (reference sequence). The CDR3 here is CASSHFRTSTDTQYF. The CDR3 nucleotides are TGTGCCAGCAGCCATTTTCGGACTAGCACAGATACGCAGTATTTT.

This clone was detected a few times. The CDR3 here is CASSSLLGREKTYEQYF. Written as DNA, the CDR3 is TGTGCCAGCTCATCACTATTAGGGCGTGAAAAGACCTACGAGCAGTACTTC. The chain carries TRBV18 and TRBJ2-7, with D unresolved. Trimming removed 5 bases at V and 2 bases at J, with 22 bases between. The CDR3 covers 17 residues. Germline V gene sequence: CDR1 KGHSH, CDR2 LQKENI.

The genes are TRBV2 and TRBJ1-4, with a tentative D call TRBD1 (5 bases). Germline CDR1 is SNHLY and CDR2 is FYNNEI. V was pared by 6 bases and J by 8 bases, with 19 bases between. This CDR3 is built from 15 residues. CDR3 loop: CASRRSGTLGEKLFF. In DNA, the CDR3 is TGTGCCAGCAGAAGGTCCGGGACTCTCGGGGAAAAACTGTTTTTT.

V and J are TRBV7-9 and TRBJ2-7, with unresolved D. Germline V lookup: CDR1 SEHNR, CDR2 FQNEAQ (reference sequence). V dropped 0 bases and J dropped 3 bases, with 6 bases sitting between them. The CDR3 has 13 amino acids. DNA of the CDR3: TGTGCCAGCAGCTTAGCTCAGTTCTACGAGCAGTACTTC. Its protein product is CASSLAQFYEQYF.

This chain uses TRBV5-4 with TRBJ1-4, with TRBD1 as a possible D gene (5 bases). The CDR3 sequence is 16 residues long. CDR1 is SGHNT, CDR2 YYREEE, per germline (reference sequence). The V end was cut by 4 bases, the J end by 5 bases, with 18 bases between. CDR3 sequence (DNA): TGTGCCAGCAGCCTCGGTGGGACGGCCGGCAATGAAAAACTGTTTTTT. Its protein product is CASSLGGTAGNEKLFF.

V usage is TRBV5-1 and J usage is TRBJ2-3; D tentatively reads TRBD1 or TRBD2 (5 bases each). The CDR3 spans 13 residues. The germline V and J ends were trimmed by 7 bases and 3 bases, with 12 bases remaining between them. Germline lookup yields CDR1 SGHRS and CDR2 YFSETQ. CDR3 bases: TGCGCCAGCTACTCTGGGGGAACAGATACGCAGTATTTT. As protein: CASYSGGTDTQYF.